Below are 23 T cell receptor beta chains sequenced from a single sample in a study of T cell changes during pregnancy in multiple sclerosis. Clones were sequenced by immunoSEQ multiplex PCR, and TCRdb holds only the in-frame ones, with some missing. This table has about 70,000 clones, 85% to 95% appearing once. The starting material was CD8+ T cells from peripheral blood mononuclear cells, obtained in the third trimester of pregnancy. The receptors stem from a female donor in good health, enrolled as a control in a pregnancy study.

The chain couples TRBV4-3 to TRBJ1-2; 8 bases line up with TRBD1. This CDR3 contains 17 residues. The V and J ends lost 0 bases and 4 bases, in that order; junction bases with no gene match: 10. Germline-derived CDR1 and CDR2 are LGHNA and YSLEER. The chain's CDR3 is CASSQDRGLFGGYGYTF. The DNA of the CDR3 is TGCGCCAGCAGCCAAGACAGGGGGCTTTTCGGTGGCTATGGCTACACCTTC.

The CDR3 sequence is CASSPSPQGNTEAFF. The CDR3 DNA follows: TGTGCCAGTAGTCCCTCTCCCCAGGGGAACACTGAAGCTTTCTTT. This chain uses TRBV19 with TRBJ1-1, with a weak D call TRBD1 (5 bases). Germline V gives CDR1 LNHDA, CDR2 SQIVND (reference sequence). V shed 5 bases and J shed 1 base, with 14 bases lying between them. This CDR3 is 15 amino acids long.

A single count supports this clone. This rearrangement joins TRBV4-3 to TRBJ1-1, with a tentative D call TRBD1 (5 bases). Germline loops: CDR1 LGHNA, CDR2 YSLEER. The germline V and J ends were trimmed by 4 bases and 3 bases, with 15 bases remaining between them. The CDR3 is 15 amino acids. The CDR3, as DNA: TGCGCCAGCAGCCCCTCAGGGATGTTGTACACTGAAGCTTTCTTT. Protein sequence: CASSPSGMLYTEAFF.

J is TRBJ1-2 and V is TRBV27; 9 nucleotides align to TRBD1. The V gene end was trimmed by 6 bases and the J gene end by 10 bases; junction bases not matched to a gene: 6. Per the germline V gene, CDR1 is MNHEY and CDR2 is SMNVEV (reference sequence). The CDR3 is 12 amino acids. This chain's CDR3 is CASSATGGDYTF. As DNA, the CDR3 is TGTGCCAGCAGCGCGACAGGGGGTGACTACACCTTC.

This sequence joins TRBV19 and TRBJ2-3; the match to TRBD1 covers 9 bases. This CDR3 has 16 residues. In germline, CDR1 is LNHDA, CDR2 SQIVND (reference sequence). The J segment lost 3 bases and the V segment lost 0 bases, leaving 4 bases of the junction unmatched. The CDR3 nucleotides are TGTGCCAGTAGTATAGACGGGACAGGGTGGACAGATACGCAGTATTTT. Its protein product is CASSIDGTGWTDTQYF.

For the CDR3, the DNA is TGTGCCAGCAGCTTGGGCGGGGAAGAGACCCAGTACTTC. It yields the protein CASSLGGEETQYF. This chain links TRBV5-4 with TRBJ2-5; the D gene is possibly TRBD2 (6 bases). This CDR3 is 13 amino acids long. Looked up from germline, CDR1 is SGHNT and CDR2 is YYREEE (reference sequence). Deletions cut 0 bases from V and 3 bases from J, with 6 bases between.

This chain joins TRBV7-8 and TRBJ2-7; TRBD1 is a possible D gene (5 bases). The germline gives CDR1 SGHVS, CDR2 FQNEAQ. CDR3 length: 14 residues. The V gene lost 4 bases and the J gene lost 5 bases, with 15 bases spanning the gap. DNA for the CDR3: TGTGCCAGCAGCTCCGTCCAGACAGAGGACGAGCAGTACTTC. It encodes CASSSVQTEDEQYF.

The gene calls are TRBV29-1 and TRBJ1-1, with 7 nucleotides matching TRBD1. The CDR3 totals 11 residues. CDR1 SQVTM and CDR2 ANQGSEA come from the germline V gene. Losses at the gene ends were 6 bases for V and 11 bases for J; bases not matched to a gene: 9. The CDR3 sequence: CSVADRVDAFF. The CDR3 DNA reads TGCAGCGTCGCCGACAGGGTGGATGCTTTCTTT.

The genes are TRBV7-8 and TRBJ2-5; 9 nucleotides match TRBD1. The germline V gene has CDR1 SGHVS and CDR2 FQNEAQ. The CDR3 loop spans 15 amino acids. V lost 5 bases and J lost 3; bases outside the gene matches: 7. The CDR3, as DNA: TGTGCCAGCAGCGTACCGGGACAGGGAAAAGAGACCCAGTACTTC. This sequence encodes CASSVPGQGKETQYF.

This clone was picked up a small number of times. The V gene is TRBV28, the J gene TRBJ1-1; D gene unclear. The CDR3 runs to 14 residues. V lost 4 bases and J 6 bases, leaving 15 bases between the germline ends. The germline V gene has CDR1 MDHEN and CDR2 SYDVKM. The CDR3 nucleotides read TGTGCCAGCAGTTCGATTACGGGGATGTCTGAAGCTTTCTTT. Amino acid sequence: CASSSITGMSEAFF.

The chain combines TRBV27 with TRBJ2-3; a weak D match, TRBD1 (6 bases). V was pared by 6 bases and J by 2 bases, with 9 bases between. This CDR3 is built from 13 residues. Germline loops: CDR1 MNHEY, CDR2 SMNVEV (reference sequence). CDR3 bases: TGTGCCAGCAGGACAGGTTACACAGATACGCAGTATTTT. Translated, it gives CASRTGYTDTQYF.

The rearrangement joins TRBV27 to TRBJ2-5; the D is unclear. Trimming shortened V by 5 bases and J by 5 bases, and 15 bases separated the two germline ends. The CDR3 length is 14 residues. Germline V gene data show CDR1 as MNHEY and CDR2 as SMNVEV (reference sequence). CDR3 sequence (DNA): TGTGCCAGCAGTAGATCGGCTAGGTGGGAGACCCAGTACTTC. Translated, it gives CASSRSARWETQYF.

The V and J genes are TRBV5-6 and TRBJ1-1, with 7 bases aligning to TRBD1. Germline CDR1 SGHDT, CDR2 YYEEEE. The CDR3 has 12 residues. Trimming cost V 3 bases and J 8 bases; bases outside gene matches: 4. The CDR3 region is CASSWTGLEAFF. As DNA, the CDR3 is TGTGCCAGCAGCTGGACAGGTTTAGAAGCTTTCTTT.

The chain combines TRBV30 with TRBJ1-6; D remains unclear. This CDR3 is 12 amino acids long. V gave up 3 bases and J gave up 7 bases, with 7 bases separating them. Germline CDR1 GTSNPN, CDR2 SVGIG (reference sequence). CDR3 amino acids: CAWSGLNSPLHF. The CDR3 DNA is TGTGCCTGGAGCGGTCTGAATTCACCCCTCCACTTT.

The V and J genes are TRBV7-9 and TRBJ2-2; D perhaps matches TRBD1 (6 bases). Germline V gene sequence: CDR1 SEHNR, CDR2 FQNEAQ (reference sequence). CDR3 length: 16 residues. With 1 base removed from V and 0 bases from J, the gap between germline ends came to 9 bases. The CDR3, as DNA: TGTGCCAGCAGCTTAGAGGCAGGGGCGAACACCGGGGAGCTGTTTTTT. Its translation is CASSLEAGANTGELFF.

The rearrangement links TRBV6-1 to TRBJ1-6, with 8 bases matching TRBD1. The ends lost 2 bases at V and 13 bases at J; junction bases unmatched: 7. Germline CDR1 reads MNHNS; CDR2 reads SASEGT. The CDR3 runs to 14 residues. CDR3 nucleotides: TGTGCCAGCAGTGAATGGGCAGGGGGCGATCCCCTCCACTTT. Amino acids: CASSEWAGGDPLHF.

The chain employs TRBV2 and TRBJ1-1; D is ambiguous. The germline gives CDR1 SNHLY, CDR2 FYNNEI. The V end lost 6 bases, the J end lost 3 bases, and 14 bases lay between the germline ends. This CDR3 is 14 amino acids long. The CDR3 loop reads CASSGEEEDTEAFF. In DNA form, the CDR3 reads TGTGCCAGCAGCGGTGAGGAAGAGGACACTGAAGCTTTCTTT.

The chain uses TRBV27 and TRBJ1-1, with a possible D match to TRBD1 (5 bases). This CDR3 region has 14 residues. Per the germline V gene, CDR1 is MNHEY and CDR2 is SMNVEV (reference sequence). V was clipped by 0 bases and J by 5 bases, with 10 bases between them. CDR3 sequence reads: CASSLSMGGTEAFF. As DNA, the CDR3 is TGTGCCAGCAGTTTATCAATGGGGGGAACTGAAGCTTTCTTT.

The chain has TRBV27 and TRBJ2-7; 10 bases align to TRBD1. Germline lookup yields CDR1 MNHEY and CDR2 SMNVEV (reference sequence). This CDR3 has 14 amino acids. V lost 6 bases, J lost 6 bases, and 8 bases stayed unmatched. This CDR3 reads CASSLGGTGAEQYF. CDR3 bases: TGTGCCAGCAGCCTGGGAGGGACAGGGGCCGAGCAGTACTTC.

The CDR3 reads CASSYRTENTEAFF. The DNA for the CDR3 is TGTGCCAGCAGTTACAGGACAGAGAACACTGAAGCTTTCTTT. V and J are TRBV6-5 and TRBJ1-1; a possible D gene is TRBD1 (6 bases). This CDR3 comprises 14 residues. V lost 2 bases and J 1 base, leaving 8 bases between the germline ends. Per germline, CDR1 MNHEY and CDR2 SVGAGI.

This clone was seen just once. As DNA, the CDR3 is TGTGCCAGCAGCGTAACGGGCACCGGGGAGCTGTTTTTT. Translated: CASSVTGTGELFF. V is TRBV9 and J is TRBJ2-2; D gene unclear. The CDR3 length is 13 residues. V lost 1 base to trimming and J lost 4 bases, with 5 bases between them. Per germline, CDR1 SGDLS and CDR2 YYNGEE.

This clone appeared a few times. The chain has TRBV27 and TRBJ1-1, with TRBD1 matching 8 bases. Germline V gene lookup returns CDR1 MNHEY and CDR2 SMNVEV (reference sequence). This CDR3 contains 12 residues. V dropped 6 bases and J dropped 6; count of bases not matched to a gene: 3. The CDR3, as DNA: TGTGCCAGCAGCACGGACAGGGCTGAAGCTTTCTTT. Translating it yields CASSTDRAEAFF.

V usage is TRBV19 and J usage is TRBJ1-3; 7 bases map to TRBD1. CDR1 and CDR2 (germline): LNHDA, SQIVND (reference sequence). The CDR3 sequence is 16 residues long. V trimming: 5 bases; J trimming: 2 bases; junction bases outside the gene matches: 9. The CDR3 here is CASSEAVRGTGNTIYF. CDR3 DNA: TGTGCCAGTAGTGAGGCCGTCAGGGGGACTGGAAACACCATATATTTT.